These 28 T cell receptor beta chains were sequenced from one sample in a study of shared clonotypes between healthy human individuals. Assay: immunoSEQ multiplex PCR; the TCRdb copy retains only in-frame clones and omits some. The sample records over a million clones, approximately 98.5% being singletons. Sequenced sample: naive CD4+ T cells sorted from blood. Subset indicated: CD45RA+ positively selected. The receptors derive from a man aged 30 to 39 in good health.

The J gene is TRBJ2-2, the V gene TRBV10-1, with D possibly being TRBD1 or TRBD2 (5 bases each). Germline values: CDR1 WNHNN, CDR2 SYGVQD (reference sequence). V shed 0 bases and J shed 6 bases, with 17 bases lying between them. The CDR3 is 17 residues long. The CDR3 nucleotides are TGCGCCAGCAGTGAGTCGTGGGGGATTGGGGTCTCCGGGGAGCTGTTTTTT. This gives the protein CASSESWGIGVSGELFF.

The genes are TRBV18 and TRBJ2-7; D perhaps matches TRBD1 (5 bases). V was clipped by 3 bases and J by 1 base, with 13 bases between them. This CDR3 is built from 15 residues. From germline, CDR1 is KGHSH and CDR2 LQKENI. The CDR3 DNA is TGTGCCAGCTCACCCCTGACAGCCAAGTCCTACGAGCAGTACTTC. As protein: CASSPLTAKSYEQYF. Variable domain in full (rest from reference TRBV18 and TRBJ2-7): NAGVMQNPRHLVRRRGQEARLRCSPMKGHSHVYWYRQLPEEGLKFMVYLQKENIIDESGMPKERFSAEFPKEGPSILRIQQVVRGDSAAYFCASSPLTAKSYEQYFGPGTRLTVT.

This chain links TRBV6-1 with TRBJ2-1; D ambiguous. Trimming pared 0 bases from V and 9 bases from J, leaving 9 bases between. This CDR3 comprises 13 residues. From germline, CDR1 is MNHNS and CDR2 SASEGT. The CDR3 region is CASSEAPVVEQFF. The CDR3 DNA is TGTGCCAGCAGTGAAGCTCCCGTGGTTGAGCAGTTCTTC.

The rearrangement uses TRBV27 and TRBJ2-5, with 10 bases fitting TRBD1. V dropped 7 bases and J dropped 5; count of bases not matched to a gene: 10. Per germline, CDR1 MNHEY and CDR2 SMNVEV (reference sequence). The CDR3 is 15 residues long. The CDR3: CASKRQGAMTETQYF. CDR3 bases: TGTGCCAGCAAACGACAGGGGGCTATGACGGAGACCCAGTACTTC.

J is TRBJ1-4 and V is TRBV9; 8 nucleotides agree with TRBD1. Germline CDR1 SGDLS, CDR2 YYNGEE. CDR3 length: 14 amino acids. V shed 0 bases and J 8 bases; nucleotides not matched to a gene: 3. CDR3 in DNA: TGTGCCAGCAGCGTAGGGACAGGGCCCGAAAAACTGTTTTTT. This sequence encodes CASSVGTGPEKLFF.

The genes are TRBV30 and TRBJ2-7, with D perhaps matching TRBD1 (5 bases). The V end was cut by 6 bases, the J end by 7 bases, with 19 bases between. CDR3 size: 13 residues. Germline V gene sequence: CDR1 GTSNPN, CDR2 SVGIG (reference sequence). The CDR3 loop is CACPGEPGNEQYF. CDR3 nucleotide sequence: TGTGCCTGCCCTGGGGAACCAGGGAATGAGCAGTACTTC.

This rearrangement joins TRBV29-1 to TRBJ1-1; D is unclear. CDR1 is SQVTM, CDR2 ANQGSEA, per germline. The V and J ends lost 4 bases and 6 bases respectively, with 9 bases between them. The CDR3 spans 11 residues. The CDR3 sequence: CSVAGSSEAFF. The CDR3 nucleotides read TGCAGCGTTGCCGGTAGCTCTGAAGCTTTCTTT.

The chain recombines TRBV7-9 with TRBJ1-3, with D maybe TRBD1 (5 bases). CDR3 length: 14 residues. Germline loops: CDR1 SEHNR, CDR2 FQNEAQ (reference sequence). V lost 5 bases, J lost 9 bases, and 17 bases lay in between. CDR3 coding DNA: TGTGCCAGCAGCCTCCTCTCCGGGGCCGCCACCATATATTTT. Translation gives CASSLLSGAATIYF.

The V gene is TRBV5-1, the J gene TRBJ2-5; the match to TRBD2 covers 9 bases. The CDR3 sequence is 14 residues long. J was trimmed by 2 bases and V by 2 bases; bases with no gene match: 1. Looked up from germline, CDR1 is SGHRS and CDR2 is YFSETQ. The CDR3 coding sequence is TGCGCCAGCAGCTTTGCGGGAGGGCAAGAGACCCAGTACTTC. Translating gives CASSFAGGQETQYF.

V gene TRBV29-1 combines with J gene TRBJ2-5, with 7 bases identical to TRBD1. The V and J ends lost 3 bases and 5 bases, in that order; junction bases with no gene match: 6. Germline CDR1 and CDR2: SQVTM and ANQGSEA. The CDR3 totals 13 residues. This CDR3 reads CSVETGSRETQYF. Here the CDR3 DNA reads TGCAGCGTTGAGACAGGGAGCAGGGAGACCCAGTACTTC. The variable domain in full, with the rest retrieved from reference TRBV29-1 and TRBJ2-5, is SAVISQKPSRDICQRGTSLTIQCQVDSQVTMMFWYRQQPGQSLTLIATANQGSEATYESGFVIDKFPISRPNLTFSTLTVSNMSPEDSSIYLCSVETGSRETQYFGPGTRLLVL.

The rearrangement uses TRBV2 and TRBJ2-6; D is perhaps TRBD1 (5 bases). Germline CDR1 and CDR2: SNHLY and FYNNEI. Trimming cost V 3 bases and J 2 bases, with 11 bases left between them. This CDR3 region has 16 residues. The CDR3 protein is CASSDFGRAGANVLTF. In nucleotides, the CDR3 is TGTGCCAGCAGTGACTTCGGCAGGGCTGGGGCCAACGTCCTGACTTTC.

The rearrangement joins TRBV18 to TRBJ1-4; a possible D gene is TRBD1 (5 bases). The CDR3 sequence is 15 residues long. Germline CDR1 KGHSH, CDR2 LQKENI. V lost 2 bases and J 6 bases, leaving 13 bases between the germline ends. CDR3 bases: TGTGCCAGCTCACCAAGCCAGGGTGGCGATGAAAAACTGTTTTTT. Translation gives CASSPSQGGDEKLFF.

This chain connects TRBV28 to TRBJ2-7, with D possibly TRBD2 on 5 matching bases. The CDR3 spans 14 residues. V gave up 8 bases and J gave up 7 bases, with 21 bases separating them. Germline V gene lookup returns CDR1 MDHEN and CDR2 SYDVKM. CDR3 coding DNA: TGTGCCAGCTTACCCCCGGGAACCCCGAGGGAGCAGTACTTC. Translating it yields CASLPPGTPREQYF.

This clone came up once. This rearrangement joins TRBV19 to TRBJ2-1, with 9 bases that match TRBD1. From germline, CDR1 is LNHDA and CDR2 SQIVND (reference sequence). The J segment lost 7 bases and the V segment lost 5 bases, leaving 3 bases of the junction unmatched. The CDR3 covers 13 residues. The CDR3: CASSGTGMNEQFF. In nucleotides, the CDR3 is TGTGCCAGTAGTGGGACAGGGATGAATGAGCAGTTCTTC.

This chain links TRBV5-1 with TRBJ2-2; a weak D match, TRBD1 (6 bases). The CDR3 totals 15 residues. V lost 6 bases to trimming and J lost 4 bases, with 16 bases between them. Germline CDR1 SGHRS, CDR2 YFSETQ. CDR3 amino acids: CASTAPGAVTGELFF. The DNA for the CDR3 is TGCGCCAGCACCGCCCCAGGGGCGGTCACCGGGGAGCTGTTTTTT.

The chain carries TRBV7-3 and TRBJ2-1, with 9 bases lining up with TRBD2. The CDR3 spans 15 residues. Trimming at V came to 1 base and at J to 6 bases, leaving 4 bases not matched to a gene. Germline V gene lookup returns CDR1 SGHTA and CDR2 FQGTGA. CDR3 protein: CASSLNPSGINEQFF. The CDR3 DNA reads as TGTGCCAGCAGCTTAAATCCTAGCGGGATCAATGAGCAGTTCTTC.

The J gene is TRBJ2-1, the V gene TRBV7-6; 8 nucleotides line up with TRBD2. V shed 0 bases, J shed 6 bases, and the junction held 10 bases outside the gene matches. The germline CDR1 and CDR2 sequences are SGHVS and FNYEAQ. The CDR3 has 17 residues. In DNA form, the CDR3 reads TGTGCCAGCAGCTTAGCGCGGGTAGCGGGAACCCTCAATGAGCAGTTCTTC. This sequence encodes CASSLARVAGTLNEQFF.

The chain joins TRBV14 to TRBJ2-3; weak D call: TRBD2 (5 bases). Germline V gene data show CDR1 as SGHDN and CDR2 as FVKESK. The V end lost 0 bases, the J end lost 10 bases, and 20 bases lay between the germline ends. This CDR3 contains 16 residues. CDR3 sequence: CASSQDVGVRLEAQYF. The CDR3 DNA sequence: TGTGCCAGCAGCCAAGACGTCGGGGTGAGGTTGGAAGCGCAGTATTTT.

The chain uses TRBV5-1 and TRBJ2-7, with D perhaps TRBD2 (6 bases). Germline V gene lookup returns CDR1 SGHRS and CDR2 YFSETQ. This CDR3 has 15 amino acids. V dropped 0 bases and J dropped 3 bases, with 13 bases sitting between them. The CDR3 DNA sequence: TGCGCCAGCAGCTTGGAACCGCCCGGGGGCTACGAGCAGTACTTC. Translating gives CASSLEPPGGYEQYF. The whole variable domain, remainder taken from reference TRBV5-1 and TRBJ2-7, is KAGVTQTPRYLIKTRGQQVTLSCSPISGHRSVSWYQQTPGQGLQFLFEYFSETQRNKGNFPGRFSGRQFSNSRSEMNVSTLELGDSALYLCASSLEPPGGYEQYFGPGTRLTVT.

This clone occurred once. The rearrangement uses TRBV9 and TRBJ2-1; 8 bases line up with TRBD2. CDR1 is SGDLS and CDR2 is YYNGEE in the germline V gene. V was pared by 0 bases and J by 2 bases, with 7 bases of the junction left unmatched. The CDR3 has 17 residues. The DNA for the CDR3 is TGTGCCAGCAGCGTAGCGGAGACAGCGGGAGCCTACAATGAGCAGTTCTTC. This encodes CASSVAETAGAYNEQFF. Complete variable domain (other parts from reference TRBV9 and TRBJ2-1): DSGVTQTPKHLITATGQRVTLRCSPRSGDLSVYWYQQSLDQGLQFLIQYYNGEERAKGNILERFSAQQFPDLHSELNLSSLELGDSALYFCASSVAETAGAYNEQFFGPGTRLTVL.

The J gene is TRBJ2-5, the V gene TRBV19; possibly TRBD1 for D (5 bases). V lost 5 bases to trimming and J lost 5 bases, with 15 bases between them. CDR1 and CDR2 (germline): LNHDA, SQIVND (reference sequence). This CDR3 has 14 amino acids. The CDR3 is CASSVGHLRETQYF. CDR3 coding DNA: TGTGCCAGTAGTGTGGGGCACCTCCGGGAGACCCAGTACTTC.

This chain uses TRBV19 with TRBJ2-1, with 12 bases lining up with TRBD2. CDR1 and CDR2 from the germline V gene are LNHDA and SQIVND (reference sequence). Unmatched junction bases numbered 4, after V lost 3 bases and J lost 7 bases. The CDR3 sequence is 15 residues long. As DNA, the CDR3 is TGTGCCAGTAGTATTTGGCTAGCGGGAGGGAATGAGCAGTTCTTC. This encodes CASSIWLAGGNEQFF.

The count of this clone is one. For the CDR3, the DNA is TGCGCCAGCAACCAAGGGGACAGGGACTATGGCTACACCTTC. Protein sequence: CASNQGDRDYGYTF. The chain is built from TRBV5-1 and TRBJ1-2; 9 bases are shared with TRBD1. CDR1 and CDR2 (germline): SGHRS, YFSETQ. The CDR3 spans 14 residues. V gave up 6 bases and J gave up 3 bases; unmatched junction bases: 6.

The chain is built from TRBV6-6 and TRBJ2-5, with D possibly matching TRBD1 (5 bases). V lost 1 base and J 1 base, leaving 10 bases between the germline ends. The length of the CDR3 is 15 residues. The V gene's germline CDR1 is MNHNY and CDR2 SVGAGI (reference sequence). The DNA of the CDR3 is TGTGCCAGCAGTTACTTCGACAGAGGCCAAGAGACCCAGTACTTC. It codes for CASSYFDRGQETQYF.

The chain couples TRBV5-5 to TRBJ1-1; 7 bases are shared with TRBD1. The CDR3 has 12 residues. Per germline, CDR1 SGHKS and CDR2 YYEKEE (reference sequence). Trimming took 1 base from V and 11 from J; bases not matched to a gene: 5. The CDR3 loop reads CASSLWNRGAFF. In DNA form, the CDR3 reads TGTGCCAGCAGCTTGTGGAACAGGGGTGCTTTCTTT.

This chain connects TRBV11-2 to TRBJ2-1, with a possible D match to TRBD2 (5 bases). Germline assignment: CDR1 SGHAT and CDR2 FQNNGV. CDR3 length equals 17 residues. The ends were cut back, 3 bases at V and 4 bases at J, with 19 bases in the middle. The CDR3 protein is CASSFYPLEFSYNEQFF. The CDR3 DNA is TGTGCCAGCAGCTTTTACCCACTAGAGTTTAGTTACAATGAGCAGTTCTTC.

The chain recombines TRBV11-2 with TRBJ2-7; 7 nucleotides line up with TRBD2. The J segment lost 3 bases and the V segment lost 1 base, leaving 6 bases of the junction unmatched. The V gene's germline CDR1 is SGHAT and CDR2 FQNNGV. The CDR3 has 15 amino acids. In DNA form, the CDR3 reads TGTGCCAGCAGCTTAGTGGGACTACCTTTCTACGAGCAGTACTTC. Its translation is CASSLVGLPFYEQYF.

The chain employs TRBV29-1 and TRBJ2-1, with D perhaps matching TRBD2 (5 bases). Germline V gene sequence: CDR1 SQVTM, CDR2 ANQGSEA. The CDR3 sequence is 13 residues long. The V end lost 8 bases, the J end lost 0 bases, and 11 bases lay between the germline ends. DNA of the CDR3: TGCAGCTTACCGGGAAACTCCTACAATGAGCAGTTCTTC. Protein: CSLPGNSYNEQFF.